The rows below give T cell receptor beta chains drawn from one sample of a study of T cells in Graves' hyperthyroidism and ophthalmopathy. TCRdb fed the multiplex PCR reads into MiXCR, producing one record per CDR3 protein. Among fewer than 550,000 distinct CDR3 sequences listed, approximately 25% were seen once. Source material: blood. The receptors derive from a woman aged 30 to 39 with Graves' ophthalmopathy. The CDR3 runs from the conserved cysteine through the conserved F or W. Each record gives: V gene, clone size, J gene, D gene, CDR3 DNA, CDR3 protein. A D gene is named only where the DNA matches it firmly. Some rows mark clone size as missing; the rest say once, few, many or name a class of expanded clone.

TRBV28,NA,TRBJ1-2,TRBD1,TGTGCCAGCAGTACCCTTCGGACAGGGACAAACTATGGCTACACCTTC,CASSTLRTGTNYGYTF
TRBV2,many,TRBJ1-5,NA,TGTGCCAGCAGTCCCGACCGATATAGCAATCAGCCCCAGCATTTT,CASSPDRYSNQPQHF
TRBV6-2/TRBV6-3,many,TRBJ1-5,NA,TGTGCCAGCCTCCCGGGCACCCGCAGTCAGCCCCAGCATTTT,CASLPGTRSQPQHF
TRBV12-3/TRBV12-4,NA,TRBJ2-2,TRBD2,TGTGCCAGCAGTCAGACTAGCGGGGGGGTTGACGGGGAGCTGTTTTTT,CASSQTSGGVDGELFF
TRBV4-3,NA,TRBJ1-2,TRBD1,TGCGCCAGCAGCCAAGAAGGGGGCAGGGCCAGCGCAAAGTATGGCTACACCTTC,CASSQEGGRASAKYGYTF
TRBV6-5,many,TRBJ2-7,NA,TGTGCCAGCAGTTATATACAGGGCAGCTCCTACGAGCAGTACTTC,CASSYIQGSSYEQYF
TRBV11-1,many,TRBJ2-6,TRBD1,TGTGCCAGCAGCTTGACAGGGAGCTCTGGGGCCAACGTCCTGACTTTC,CASSLTGSSGANVLTF
TRBV12-3/TRBV12-4,many,TRBJ2-6,NA,TGTGCCAGCAGTTTGGCAGGGGCTTGGTATGGGGCCAACGTCCTGACTTTC,CASSLAGAWYGANVLTF
TRBV28,few,TRBJ2-5,NA,TGTGCCAGCAGTCCCCTCCGGCAGGTAGAGACCCAGTACTTC,CASSPLRQVETQYF
TRBV20-1,many,TRBJ1-2,TRBD1,TGCAGTGCTAGCGACCGGGACAGGGGGCACGGGGGCGACTATGGCTACACCTTC,CSASDRDRGHGGDYGYTF
TRBV6-1,few,TRBJ2-5,TRBD1,TGTGCCGGGGACAGGGGAGAGACCCAGTACTTC,CAGDRGETQYF
TRBV3-1,many,TRBJ2-5,NA,TGTGCCAGCAGCTACGGACAAGGGGTGGGGGAGACCCAGTACTTC,CASSYGQGVGETQYF
TRBV7-8,many,TRBJ1-5,NA,TGTGCCAGCAGCTCCACGGTTAGCAATCAGCCCCAGCATTTT,CASSSTVSNQPQHF
TRBV11-2,NA,TRBJ2-2,TRBD1,TGTGCCAGCAGCTTAGAGGGGACAGACACCGGGGAGCTGTTTTTT,CASSLEGTDTGELFF
TRBV20-1,few,TRBJ2-7,NA,TGCAGTGCTAGTTGGGGCGGTGAGCAGTACTTC,CSASWGGEQYF
TRBV20-1,many,TRBJ1-5,NA,TGCAGTGCTAGAGATAAGCCCTCCTGGCCGGAAAGCAAGCCCCAGCATTTT,CSARDKPSWPESKPQHF
TRBV20-1,NA,TRBJ1-5,NA,TGCAGTGCTAGCCAGGGCCCAGAGGGCAATCAGCCCCAGCATTTT,CSASQGPEGNQPQHF
TRBV15,many,TRBJ1-1,NA,TGTGCCACCAGCAGACAGAACACTGAAGCTTTCTTT,CATSRQNTEAFF
TRBV6-5,NA,TRBJ2-7,TRBD1,TGTGCCAGCAGTTACAAACGGGACAGGCCCACCTACGAGCAGTACTTC,CASSYKRDRPTYEQYF
TRBV10-3,few,TRBJ2-7,NA,TGTGCCATCAGTGACGGGGTCTCCGGGTACGAGCAGTACTTC,CAISDGVSGYEQYF
TRBV2,many,TRBJ1-2,NA,TGTGCCAGCAGTGGGCAGGGTGAAATCCTCGGCTACACCTTC,CASSGQGEILGYTF
TRBV4-1,many,TRBJ2-5,TRBD1,TGCGCCAGCAGCCTTAACGTAGGGGGCCGTGTGGAGACCCAGTACTTC,CASSLNVGGRVETQYF
TRBV28,many,TRBJ1-6,TRBD1,TGTGCCAGCAGTAGATCCGGGACAGCCAATTCACCCCTCCACTTT,CASSRSGTANSPLHF
TRBV9,many,TRBJ1-3,NA,TGTGCCGGTAGTACAGGGCCCGGAAACACCATATATTTT,CAGSTGPGNTIYF
TRBV28,NA,TRBJ1-5,TRBD1,TGTGCCAGCAGTGGGGGACAGGGGGATCAGCCCCAGCAATTT,CASSGGQGDQPQQF
TRBV20-1,few,TRBJ1-2,TRBD1,TGCAGTGCTAGAGTCCCGGACAGGAGATTTAACTATGGCTACACCTTC,CSARVPDRRFNYGYTF
TRBV11-2,NA,TRBJ2-3,NA,TGTGCCAGCAGCTTATTGCAGGAGTACACAGATACGCAGTATTTT,CASSLLQEYTDTQYF
TRBV6-1,few,TRBJ1-5,NA,TGTGCCAGCAGTGAATTTTCGCAAGGCAATCAGCCCCAGCATTTT,CASSEFSQGNQPQHF
TRBV10-3,NA,TRBJ1-5,TRBD1,TGTGCCATCAGTGGGGACAGGGTACAGCCCCAGCATTTT,CAISGDRVQPQHF
TRBV11-2,many,TRBJ2-7,TRBD2,TGTGCCAGCAGCTCAACTAGCGGGCGATTCTCCTACGAGCAGTACTTC,CASSSTSGRFSYEQYF
TRBV28,NA,TRBJ2-5,NA,TGTGCCAGCAGTTTTTGGGTGGGCAGGGACTTGGAGACCCAGTACTTC,CASSFWVGRDLETQYF
TRBV25-1,many,TRBJ1-2,TRBD1,TGTGCCAGCAGTGGGTATGACAGGGGGAATAACTATGGCTACACCTTC,CASSGYDRGNNYGYTF
TRBV7-6,NA,TRBJ2-6,NA,TGTGCCAGCAGCTCCCCTACCAGCTCTGGGGCCAACGTCCTGACTTTC,CASSSPTSSGANVLTF
TRBV7-2,many,TRBJ2-5,TRBD2,TGTGCCAGCAGCTTCGCAACTAGCGGGGGCCAAGAGACCCAGTACTTC,CASSFATSGGQETQYF
TRBV15,many,TRBJ1-2,TRBD1,TGTGCCACCAGCAGAGATCAGGACAGGGGTAATGGCTACACCTTC,CATSRDQDRGNGYTF
TRBV20-1,NA,TRBJ1-2,TRBD1,TGCAGTGCCCAGACAGGGCCTGGAGGCTACACCTTC,CSAQTGPGGYTF
TRBV11-2,NA,TRBJ2-6,NA,TGTGCCAGCAGCTTGGGACCGGGGGTCTCTGGGGCCAACGTCCTGACTTTC,CASSLGPGVSGANVLTF
TRBV20-1,many,TRBJ2-7,NA,TGCAGGGCCTTGGGCGGGCAGGGAAGATTGGTCAACGAGCAGTACTTC,CRALGGQGRLVNEQYF
TRBV28,NA,TRBJ2-7,NA,TGTGCCAGCAGGTCCATTGGGACTTTCCTTAATACTTACGAGCAGTACTTC,CASRSIGTFLNTYEQYF
TRBV20-1,many,TRBJ2-7,NA,TGCAGTGCTAGAGTGTTTCGGGGCAGCTCCTACGAGCAGTACTTC,CSARVFRGSSYEQYF
TRBV28,many,TRBJ2-7,NA,TGTGCCAGCACCGCAGGGGGGTTTTCCCCCTACGAGCAGTACTTC,CASTAGGFSPYEQYF
TRBV20-1,many,TRBJ2-5,NA,TGCAGTGCTAGAACCGCCGAGGAGACCCAGTACTTC,CSARTAEETQYF
TRBV3-1,NA,TRBJ1-1,NA,TGTGCCAGCAGCCAGTGGACGGGGAACACTGAAGCTTTCTTT,CASSQWTGNTEAFF
TRBV28,NA,TRBJ2-7,TRBD2,TGTGCCAGCATGGTTAGCGGGAGCGGCTCCTACGAGCAGTACTTC,CASMVSGSGSYEQYF
TRBV20-1,once,TRBJ1-2,NA,TGCAGTGCTCTCCCACCAGGTGACTATGGCTACACCTTC,CSALPPGDYGYTF
TRBV30,few,TRBJ1-1,NA,TGTGCCTGGAGACCGGTTTGGGACACTGAAGCTTTCTTT,CAWRPVWDTEAFF
TRBV20-1,many,TRBJ2-5,NA,TGCAGTGCTAGTACTAGGGCAGAAGAGACCCAGTACTTC,CSASTRAEETQYF
TRBV9,few,TRBJ1-1,TRBD1,TGTGCCAGCAGCGAACCGGGACAGCAGAACACTGAAGCTTTCTTT,CASSEPGQQNTEAFF
TRBV4-1,many,TRBJ1-2,TRBD1,TGCGCCAGCAGCCAACCCGGGACAGGGAGGGGCTACACCTTC,CASSQPGTGRGYTF
TRBV30,NA,TRBJ1-2,NA,TGTGCCTGGAGGATTAGGAGAAGTGGGGTCAACTATGGCTACACCTTC,CAWRIRRSGVNYGYTF
TRBV25-1,many,TRBJ1-1,NA,TGTGCCAGCAGTGGCCATGGGGTAGTGGAGAACACTGAAGCTTTCTTT,CASSGHGVVENTEAFF
TRBV10-3,many,TRBJ1-2,TRBD1,TGTGCCATCAGTGTTGCGGGACAGGGATATGGCTACACCTTC,CAISVAGQGYGYTF
TRBV10-3,NA,TRBJ1-6,TRBD1,TGTGCCATCAGATGGGGACAGAATCGGGACTCACCCCTCCACTTT,CAIRWGQNRDSPLHF